Each of the 14 T cell receptor beta chains below was sequenced from the same sample in a study of preoperative IRX-2 immunotherapy in early breast cancer. As to treatment: preoperative locoregional IRX-2 cytokine immunotherapy. TCRdb keeps only in-frame clones here, not all; method: immunoSEQ multiplex PCR. The sample lists tens of thousands of clones; roughly 80% were seen once. The source was lymph node tissue, collected after IRX-2 immunotherapy. These receptors were collected from a human donor with breast cancer.

The chain employs TRBV6-8 and TRBJ2-7; possible D gene TRBD1, 6 bases. The length of the CDR3 is 15 residues. Germline values: CDR1 MNHGY, CDR2 SAAAGT. V lost 7 bases, J lost 0 bases, and 16 bases lay in between. CDR3 loop: CASNERQGSSYEQYF. The CDR3 DNA reads TGTGCCAGCAACGAAAGGCAGGGGAGCTCCTACGAGCAGTACTTC.

A single count supports this clone. The rearrangement links TRBV6-8 to TRBJ1-2; the D gene is possibly TRBD1 (5 bases). The V end lost 5 bases, the J end lost 0 bases, and 13 bases lay between the germline ends. This CDR3 spans 15 amino acids. The V gene's germline CDR1 is MNHGY and CDR2 SAAAGT. The DNA for the CDR3 is TGTGCCAGCAGTACACCTACAGGAACTAACTATGGCTACACCTTC. Protein: CASSTPTGTNYGYTF.

The CDR3 loop reads CASCPRGGQTQYF. CDR3 sequence (DNA): TGTGCCAGTTGTCCCCGGGGAGGGCAGACCCAGTACTTC. The chain is built from TRBV19 and TRBJ2-5, with 7 positions matching TRBD2. The junction had 9 bases not matched to a gene; V was cut back by 8 bases and J by 6 bases. From germline, CDR1 is LNHDA and CDR2 SQIVND (reference sequence). The CDR3 consists of 13 residues.

The chain is built from TRBV6-8 and TRBJ1-1; TRBD1 might be the D (5 bases). The CDR3 is 15 amino acids. CDR1 and CDR2 (germline): MNHGY, SAAAGT. V gave up 0 bases and J gave up 0 bases, with 8 bases separating them. The CDR3 protein is CASSYSRTMNTEAFF. CDR3 sequence (DNA): TGTGCCAGCAGTTACTCAAGGACAATGAACACTGAAGCTTTCTTT.

DNA for the CDR3: TGTGCCAGCAGTCCGGGACTCCAAGAGACCCAGTACTTC. It encodes CASSPGLQETQYF. V gene TRBV6-8 combines with J gene TRBJ2-5, with a possible D match to TRBD2 (6 bases). V dropped 5 bases and J dropped 1 base, with 8 bases sitting between them. Germline V CDR1 and CDR2: MNHGY, SAAAGT. The CDR3 runs 13 residues.

A remark on this clone: At one of its ends the junction is not consistent with the germline gene, which may arise from a read error. The J gene is TRBJ2-1, the V gene TRBV6-8, with 10 bases matching TRBD2. The V gene's germline CDR1 is MNHGY and CDR2 SAAAGT. The CDR3 loop spans 15 amino acids. CDR3 DNA sequence: TGTGCCATCAGTGGAAGCGGGGGGGGAAACAATGAGCAGTTCTTC. Its protein is CAISGSGGGNNEQFF.

The V and J genes are TRBV28 and TRBJ2-1; tentatively, D is TRBD1 or TRBD2 (5 bases each). V lost 2 bases, J lost 6 bases, and 14 bases lay in between. The CDR3 has 15 residues. Germline V gene lookup returns CDR1 MDHEN and CDR2 SYDVKM. The CDR3 coding sequence is TGTGCCAGCAGTTTAGGGGGAATAACGTCCAATGAGCAGTTCTTC. Protein: CASSLGGITSNEQFF.

The rearrangement joins TRBV16 to TRBJ2-7; TRBD1 agrees at 10 bases. The germline V gene has CDR1 KGHSY and CDR2 FQNENV. The CDR3 sequence is 15 residues long. J lost 4 bases, V lost 4 bases, and 7 bases had no gene match. The CDR3 region has the DNA TGTGCCAGCAGCCCTCCTGGACAGGGGGAGTACGAGCAGTACTTC. This encodes CASSPPGQGEYEQYF.

The J gene is TRBJ1-2, the V gene TRBV28; 8 nucleotides line up with TRBD1. The CDR3 contains 14 residues. Germline assignment: CDR1 MDHEN and CDR2 SYDVKM. Germline trimming cut 7 bases from V and 8 bases from J; bases unmatched to any gene: 12. The CDR3 loop is CASTLTGQGYGYTF. CDR3 DNA sequence: TGTGCCAGCACCCTTACTGGACAGGGTTACGGCTACACCTTC.

The chain links TRBV19 to TRBJ1-1; a weak D match, TRBD1 (6 bases). The CDR3 extends over 15 amino acids. V dropped 5 bases and J dropped 0 bases, with 13 bases sitting between them. Looked up from germline, CDR1 is LNHDA and CDR2 is SQIVND (reference sequence). CDR3: CASSVQGNMNTEAFF. DNA of the CDR3: TGTGCCAGTAGTGTCCAGGGGAATATGAACACTGAAGCTTTCTTT. Supplemented by reference TRBV19 and TRBJ1-1, the full variable domain reads DGGITQSPKYLFRKEGQNVTLSCEQNLNHDAMYWYRQDPGQGLRLIYYSQIVNDFQKGDIAEGYSVSREKKESFPLTVTSAQKNPTAFYLCASSVQGNMNTEAFFGQGTRLTVV.

V is TRBV6-8 and J is TRBJ1-2; the D gene is possibly TRBD1 (6 bases). V was pared by 6 bases and J by 6 bases, with 14 bases between. The CDR3 contains 13 residues. Germline V gene lookup returns CDR1 MNHGY and CDR2 SAAAGT. CDR3 coding DNA: TGTGCCAGCAGCCGTATCGGGGGCCATGGCTACACCTTC. As protein: CASSRIGGHGYTF.

The chain recombines TRBV11-3 with TRBJ2-1; no clear D. The CDR3 contains 16 residues. V lost 1 base to trimming and J lost 8 bases, with 18 bases between them. Germline V lookup: CDR1 SGHNT, CDR2 YENEEA. The CDR3 DNA is TGTGCCAGCAGCTTAGGGCGCGGCAGATCTGTGCATGAGCAGTTCTTC. Translated, it gives CASSLGRGRSVHEQFF. Looking up the rest from reference TRBV11-3 and TRBJ2-1 gives the full variable domain: EAGVVQSPRYKIIEKKQPVAFWCNPISGHNTLYWYLQNLGQGPELLIRYENEEAVDDSQLPKDRFSAERLKGVDSTLKIQPAELGDSAVYLCASSLGRGRSVHEQFFGPGTRLTVL.

The genes are TRBV11-3 and TRBJ1-6; D is ambiguous. CDR3 length: 17 amino acids. CDR1 and CDR2 from the germline V gene are SGHNT and YENEEA. V lost 5 bases to trimming and J lost 0 bases, with 14 bases between them. The DNA for the CDR3 is TGTGCCAGCAGCACCGGAGGCAGGAGCTCCTATAATTCACCCCTCCACTTT. This sequence encodes CASSTGGRSSYNSPLHF.

The chain joins TRBV7-1 to TRBJ1-5; no firm D call. TRBV7-1 is known as an ORF, though its function is uncertain. Trimming removed 4 bases from V and 0 bases from J, with 10 bases in between. The CDR3 length is 15 residues. The CDR3 nucleotides are TGTGCCAGCAGCTTATACAGTAATAGCAATCAGCCCCAGCATTTT. It specifies CASSLYSNSNQPQHF.